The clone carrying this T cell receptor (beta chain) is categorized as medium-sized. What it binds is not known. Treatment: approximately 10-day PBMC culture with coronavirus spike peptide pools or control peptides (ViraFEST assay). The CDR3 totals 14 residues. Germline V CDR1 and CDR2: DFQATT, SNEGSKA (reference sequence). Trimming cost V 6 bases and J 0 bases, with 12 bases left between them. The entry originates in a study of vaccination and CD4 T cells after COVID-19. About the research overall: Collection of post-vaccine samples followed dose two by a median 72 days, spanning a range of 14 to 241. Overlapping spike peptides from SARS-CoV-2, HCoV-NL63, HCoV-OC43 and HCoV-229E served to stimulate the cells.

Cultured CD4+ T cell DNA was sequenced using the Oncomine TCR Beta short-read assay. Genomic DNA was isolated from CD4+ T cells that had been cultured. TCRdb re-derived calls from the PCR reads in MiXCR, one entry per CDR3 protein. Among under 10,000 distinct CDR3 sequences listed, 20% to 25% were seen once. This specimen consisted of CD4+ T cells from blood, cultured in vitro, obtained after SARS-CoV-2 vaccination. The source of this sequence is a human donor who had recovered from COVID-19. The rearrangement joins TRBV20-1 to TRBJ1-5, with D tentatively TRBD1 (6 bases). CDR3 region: CSARGQNSNQPQHF. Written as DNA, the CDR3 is TGCAGTGCCAGGGGACAAAATAGCAATCAGCCCCAGCATTTT.